The T cell receptor (beta chain) described here comes from a study of shared clonotypes between healthy human individuals. V gave up 4 bases and J gave up 1 base, with 10 bases separating them. CDR3 size: 14 residues. The germline gives CDR1 SGHAT, CDR2 FQNNGV. This table comes from immunoSEQ multiplex PCR, and its TCRdb copy is limited to in-frame clones, with some not included. The table shows about 480,000 clones, with 79% occurring only once. The source material was PBMCs. This TCR came from a woman between 40 and 55 years old in good health. Some clones in this sample may be carry-over from other donors' samples. The chain combines TRBV11-2 with TRBJ2-5; D could derive from TRBD1 or TRBD2 (5 bases each). The CDR3: CASSWGSVQETQYF. CDR3 nucleotides: TGTGCCAGCAGCTGGGGGTCAGTCCAAGAGACCCAGTACTTC.